This T cell receptor beta chain was sequenced during a study of neurological immune-mediated disorders. General study results and limits: None of the CDR3 amino acid sequences in expanded clones turned up in more than one subject, which points to private repertoires in all groups. While HTLV-1-associated myelopathy showed the greatest TCR clonal expansion, multiple sclerosis showed the least, falling below healthy controls.

This clonotype was observed many times. Its antigen is as yet unknown. This CDR3 region has 13 residues. Looked up from germline, CDR1 is DFQATT and CDR2 is SNEGSKA (reference sequence). V was pared by 4 bases and J by 3 bases, with 9 bases between. Template-switch 5'RACE cDNA synthesis added a 10-nucleotide unique molecular identifier. Each CDR3 protein is one row after TCRdb ran MiXCR on the 5' RACE reads. The sample consists of around 80,000 distinct CDR3 sequences, around 10% of them appearing once. The sequenced material came from PBMCs. The chain combines TRBV20-1 with TRBJ2-2, with D unclear. This clonotype was sampled from a man in his forties in good health. The CDR3: CSAIGRDTGELFF. CDR3 nucleotides: TGCAGTGCTATCGGACGGGACACCGGGGAGCTGTTTTTT.